This T cell receptor (beta chain) was identified in a study of PD-1 blockade in classical Hodgkin lymphoma. Broader study findings: Partial responders and progressors had significantly lower baseline TCR diversity. Factors driving the repertoire differences, possibly disease activity or prior therapy, remain undefined. Newly diagnosed patients reportedly trailed healthy donors in baseline TCR diversity.

TCRdb's copy holds only in-frame clones and misses some; the assay was immunoSEQ multiplex PCR. The sample has a few thousand clones, approximately 88% seen once. The trim removed 5 bases at V and 10 bases at J, leaving 7 bases unmatched. Germline CDR1 reads SGHAT; CDR2 reads FQNNGV. The CDR3 totals 13 residues. The patients all showed relapse after autologous stem cell transplantation, while their brentuximab vedotin exposure varied. Isolation of CD4+ T cells from thawed PBMCs was performed by magnetic negative selection. Points on this clone: Antigen: not known.

Specimen: CD4+ T cells from blood, collected at baseline. This clonotype was sampled from a human donor with classical Hodgkin lymphoma. The chain employs TRBV11-2 and TRBJ1-1; TRBD1 agrees at 10 bases. CDR3 amino acids: CASSGRQGAGAFF. DNA of the CDR3: TGTGCCAGCAGCGGACGACAGGGGGCGGGAGCTTTCTTT.